Below, 15 T cell receptor beta chains from the same sample are listed, as sequenced in a study of blood T cell repertoires in COVID-19 (dated by TCRdb to 2019 to 2021). Library preparation used the immunoSEQ multiplex PCR assay. The clones in this table, taken by TCRdb from immuneACCESS, are in-frame only. Not every clone is retained; where verified, under half of the shortfall comes from an unresolved V gene, and the cause of the rest is unknown. The sample includes over 75,000 clones, with about nine tenths observed a single time. The ten largest make up roughly 1.5% of the sample. The source material was peripheral blood. Receptors were obtained from a human donor with active COVID-19. The donor label of this sample is uncertain.

In its sample, this clone was seen once. This chain connects TRBV6-6 to TRBJ2-2; TRBD1 matches 8 bases. This CDR3 is built from 14 residues. Germline loops: CDR1 MNHNY, CDR2 SVGAGI (reference sequence). Losses at the gene ends were 6 bases for V and 1 base for J; bases not matched to a gene: 1. The DNA for the CDR3 is TGTGCCAGCAGAGACAGGGGGAACACCGGGGAGCTGTTTTTT. Translation: CASRDRGNTGELFF.

The chain employs TRBV10-3 and TRBJ2-3; possibly TRBD1 for D (6 bases). CDR3 size: 14 residues. V was cut by 3 bases and J by 2 bases, with 9 bases left in between. Looked up from germline, CDR1 is ENHRY and CDR2 is SYGVKD. The chain's CDR3 is CAISEGGNTDTQYF. As DNA, the CDR3 is TGTGCCATCAGTGAAGGGGGTAACACAGATACGCAGTATTTT.

The V call is TRBV3-1 (or the pseudogene TRBV3-2), the J call TRBJ2-7; TRBD2 aligns across 12 bases. Germline CDR1 and CDR2: LGHDT and YNNKEL (reference sequence). The CDR3 consists of 14 residues. V shed 4 bases and J 5 bases; nucleotides not matched to a gene: 3. In DNA form, the CDR3 reads TGTGCCAGCAGCCGACTAGCGGGGGCCGACGAGCAGTACTTC. Its translation: CASSRLAGADEQYF.

The rearrangement links TRBV4-1 to TRBJ1-2, with D tentatively TRBD1 (5 bases). The CDR3 runs to 14 residues. Per germline, CDR1 MGHRA and CDR2 YSYEKL. V was trimmed by 0 bases and J by 0 bases, leaving 5 bases between them. The CDR3 spells CASSQDRANYGYTF. For the CDR3, the DNA is TGCGCCAGCAGCCAAGACAGGGCTAACTATGGCTACACCTTC.

The V and J genes are TRBV24-1 and TRBJ2-2, with 7 bases aligning to TRBD2. The CDR3 spans 16 residues. Germline CDR1 is KGHDR and CDR2 is SFDVKD. Losses at the gene ends were 5 bases for V and 2 bases for J; bases not matched to a gene: 7. The CDR3 DNA reads as TGTGCCACCAGTGGCGGTTGGGGGGGTAACACCGGGGAGCTGTTTTTT. Protein: CATSGGWGGNTGELFF.

The chain carries TRBV15 and TRBJ2-7; D perhaps matches TRBD2 (6 bases). Trimming stripped 0 bases from V and 2 bases from J, with 14 bases between. The CDR3 length is 16 residues. CDR1 and CDR2 (germline): LNHNV, YYDKDF (reference sequence). CDR3 residues: CATSRDPGVGAYEQYF. The CDR3 DNA sequence: TGTGCCACCAGCAGAGATCCGGGGGTCGGAGCCTACGAGCAGTACTTC. Supplemented by reference TRBV15 and TRBJ2-7, the full variable domain reads DAMVIQNPRYQVTQFGKPVTLSCSQTLNHNVMYWYQQKSSQAPKLLFHYYDKDFNNEADTPDNFQSRRPNTSFCFLDIRSPGLGDTAMYLCATSRDPGVGAYEQYFGPGTRLTVT.

The rearrangement joins TRBV5-1 to TRBJ2-3; D unresolved. The CDR3 is 12 amino acids. Deletions cut 4 bases from V and 6 bases from J, with 9 bases between. Per germline, CDR1 SGHRS and CDR2 YFSETQ. CDR3 in DNA: TGCGCCAGCAGCGCAGACTCCGATACGCAGTATTTT. Translating gives CASSADSDTQYF.

This chain links TRBV4-3 with TRBJ1-6; D is unclear. The CDR3 is made up of 18 amino acids. V was shortened by 4 bases and J by 0 bases, with 16 bases between the two germline ends. CDR1 LGHNA and CDR2 YSLEER come from the germline V gene. The DNA of the CDR3 is TGCGCCAGCAGCCCCGCCCGGCAGGCCAGCTCCTATAATTCACCCCTCCACTTT. Translating it yields CASSPARQASSYNSPLHF.

Comments on this clone: This sequence may be a read error, since a much larger clone differs from it by one base. The chain couples TRBV4-3 to TRBJ1-1; maybe TRBD1 (5 bases). Per the germline V gene, CDR1 is LGHNA and CDR2 is YSLEER. Trimming cost V 1 base and J 0 bases, with 6 bases left between them. CDR3 length: 14 amino acids. As DNA, the CDR3 is TGCGCCAGCAGCCAAGGACAGTTGAACACTGAAGCTTTCTTT. Its translation is CASSQGQLNTEAFF.

The rearrangement joins TRBV2 to TRBJ1-1; D might be TRBD1 (5 bases). Trimming took off 1 base at V and 4 bases at J, with 13 bases between the two ends. The CDR3 covers 15 residues. Germline V gene lookup returns CDR1 SNHLY and CDR2 FYNNEI. CDR3 sequence reads: CASSEGAPGGTEAFF. The CDR3 DNA sequence: TGTGCCAGCAGTGAAGGGGCACCCGGGGGCACTGAAGCTTTCTTT. The full variable domain, rest sourced from reference TRBV2 and TRBJ1-1, is EPEVTQTPSHQVTQMGQEVILRCVPISNHLYFYWYRQILGQKVEFLVSFYNNEISEKSEIFDDQFSVERPDGSNFTLKIRSTKLEDSAMYFCASSEGAPGGTEAFFGQGTRLTVV.

This rearrangement joins TRBV4-1 to TRBJ2-3, with TRBD1 matching over 8 bases. From germline, CDR1 is MGHRA and CDR2 YSYEKL. V dropped 2 bases and J dropped 5; count of bases not matched to a gene: 6. The CDR3 contains 15 residues. This CDR3 is CASSQKTGVGDTQYF. CDR3 coding DNA: TGCGCCAGCAGCCAAAAGACAGGGGTTGGAGATACGCAGTATTTT.

The chain uses TRBV10-3 and TRBJ1-1, with D possibly being TRBD1 (5 bases). Trimming pared 3 bases from V and 0 bases from J, leaving 8 bases between. Germline V gene sequence: CDR1 ENHRY, CDR2 SYGVKD. The CDR3 contains 14 residues. This CDR3 is CAISDGGVNTEAFF. The CDR3 DNA follows: TGTGCCATCAGTGACGGGGGGGTGAACACTGAAGCTTTCTTT.

This chain connects TRBV7-8 to TRBJ2-2; D is possibly TRBD1 (5 bases). This CDR3 is built from 16 residues. V lost 2 bases to trimming and J lost 7 bases, with 17 bases between them. Germline CDR1 SGHVS, CDR2 FQNEAQ. CDR3 region: CASSLKAGREGGELFF. DNA of the CDR3: TGTGCCAGCAGCTTAAAGGCAGGGCGAGAAGGCGGGGAGCTGTTTTTT.

The chain links TRBV4-3 to TRBJ1-2, with 11 bases matching TRBD1. This CDR3 contains 15 residues. The germline V gene has CDR1 LGHNA and CDR2 YSLEER. Trimming removed 1 base from V and 4 bases from J; junction bases left unmatched: 2. This chain's CDR3 is CASSQAGTGGYGYTF. In DNA, the CDR3 is TGCGCCAGCAGCCAAGCCGGGACAGGGGGCTATGGCTACACCTTC.

This sequence joins TRBV4-3 and TRBJ1-5, with TRBD1 identical over 9 bases. Trimming cost V 0 bases and J 4 bases; bases outside gene matches: 7. The germline V gene has CDR1 LGHNA and CDR2 YSLEER. CDR3 length: 17 amino acids. The DNA of the CDR3 is TGCGCCAGCAGCCAAGATTGGGACAGGGACTTAAATCAGCCCCAGCATTTT. Protein sequence: CASSQDWDRDLNQPQHF.